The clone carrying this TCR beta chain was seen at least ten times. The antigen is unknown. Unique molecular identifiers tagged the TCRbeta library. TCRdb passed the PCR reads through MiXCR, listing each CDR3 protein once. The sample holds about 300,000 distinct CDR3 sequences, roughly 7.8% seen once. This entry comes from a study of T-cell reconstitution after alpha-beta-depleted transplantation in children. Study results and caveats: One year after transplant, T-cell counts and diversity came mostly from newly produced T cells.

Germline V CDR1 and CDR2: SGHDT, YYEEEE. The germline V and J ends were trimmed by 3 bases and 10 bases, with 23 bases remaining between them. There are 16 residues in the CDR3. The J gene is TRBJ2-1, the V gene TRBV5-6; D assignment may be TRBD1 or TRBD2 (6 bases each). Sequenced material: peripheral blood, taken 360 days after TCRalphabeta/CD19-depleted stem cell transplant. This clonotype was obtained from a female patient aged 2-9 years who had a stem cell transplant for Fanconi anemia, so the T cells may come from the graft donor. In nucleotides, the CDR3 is TGTGCCAGCAGCTCTCTTGTGGGGGGCCTATCCAACGAGCAGTTCTTC. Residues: CASSSLVGGLSNEQFF.